The 25 T cell receptor beta chains listed next were all sequenced from one sample in a study of T cells in Graves' hyperthyroidism and ophthalmopathy. Using RNA transcripts as the source, TCR beta CDR3 regions were amplified. The TCR CDR3 first-round RT-PCR relied on the HTBI primer set. MiXCR, run by TCRdb on the multiplex PCR reads, gives a single entry per CDR3 protein. The sample lists some 700,000 distinct CDR3 sequences, around a sixth occurring once. Sequenced sample: blood. All receptors come from a man in his fifties with Graves' hyperthyroidism.

The chain has TRBV19 and TRBJ2-7; TRBD1 agrees at 9 bases. Judging by the DNA end, TRBJ2-1 fits better; the J call may be wrong. The CDR3 spans 14 residues. Germline CDR1 reads LNHDA; CDR2 reads SQIVND (reference sequence). The CDR3 sequence is CATNRGQGGYEQFF. CDR3 nucleotide sequence: TGTGCCACGAACCGGGGACAGGGAGGTTACGAGCAGTTCTTC.

This clonotype appeared a few times. The chain is built from TRBV7-2 and TRBJ2-1, with 9 bases fitting TRBD2. The CDR3 is 16 residues long. In germline, CDR1 is SGHTA, CDR2 FQGNSA. V was pared by 5 bases and J by 10 bases, with 15 bases of the junction left unmatched. This CDR3 is CASSLVGDSGRAEQFF. For the CDR3, the DNA is TGTGCCAGCAGCCTAGTAGGTGATAGCGGGAGAGCGGAGCAGTTCTTC.

The chain is built from TRBV10-3 and TRBJ1-3, with a tentative D call TRBD1 (6 bases). This CDR3 has 15 amino acids. V was cut by 6 bases and J by 0 bases, with 12 bases left in between. Germline CDR1 ENHRY, CDR2 SYGVKD. DNA of the CDR3: TGTGCCATCAGCGACGGGACAAACTCTGGAAACACCATATATTTT. The encoded protein is CAISDGTNSGNTIYF.

The table lists this clonotype with a few counts. The chain joins TRBV28 to TRBJ2-7, with TRBD1 matching over 9 bases. The length of the CDR3 is 14 residues. Germline loops: CDR1 MDHEN, CDR2 SYDVKM. V lost 11 bases and J lost 1; bases outside the gene matches: 9. In DNA, the CDR3 is TGTGCCTCCCGGGGACAGGGCATATCCTACGAGCAGTACTTC. This translates into CASRGQGISYEQYF.

This clonotype was seen at least ten times. This chain uses TRBV2 with TRBJ2-1, with 10 bases lining up with TRBD2. After removal of 6 bases from V and 5 bases from J, the junction contained 7 bases not matched to a gene. The germline V gene has CDR1 SNHLY and CDR2 FYNNEI. This CDR3 has 15 residues. The CDR3 is CASRRLAGRNNEQFF. CDR3 nucleotide sequence: TGTGCCAGCAGGAGACTAGCGGGTAGGAACAATGAGCAGTTCTTC.

The chain couples TRBV25-1 to TRBJ2-5; no clear D. The V end lost 1 base, the J end lost 5 bases, and 14 bases lay between the germline ends. The germline V gene has CDR1 MGHDK and CDR2 SYGVNS. This CDR3 comprises 15 residues. The CDR3 spells CASSESRVSGETQYF. The CDR3 nucleotides read TGTGCCAGCAGTGAATCTCGAGTTTCTGGGGAGACCCAGTACTTC. Full variable domain (missing parts from reference TRBV25-1 and TRBJ2-5): EADIYQTPRYLVIGTGKKITLECSQTMGHDKMYWYQQDPGMELHLIHYSYGVNSTEKGDLSSESTVSRIRTEHFPLTLESARPSHTSQYLCASSESRVSGETQYFGPGTRLLVL.

This clonotype has more than one count but fewer than ten. The rearrangement joins TRBV4-3 to TRBJ1-2; D unresolved. Germline CDR1 reads LGHNA; CDR2 reads YSLEER. This CDR3 is built from 13 residues. V was clipped by 1 base and J by 5 bases, with 8 bases between them. The CDR3 loop reads CASSQVGLYGYTF. The CDR3 DNA reads as TGCGCCAGCAGCCAAGTAGGACTGTATGGCTACACCTTC.

This chain joins TRBV7-2 and TRBJ2-3; D call uncertain. The CDR3 length is 14 residues. With 7 bases removed from V and 2 bases from J, the gap between germline ends came to 13 bases. Germline values: CDR1 SGHTA, CDR2 FQGNSA. The CDR3, as DNA: TGTGCCAGCACCCCTGGCTTCTCCACAGATACGCAGTATTTT. Its translation is CASTPGFSTDTQYF.

J is TRBJ2-1 and V is TRBV6-1; D is perhaps TRBD2 (6 bases). Germline lookup yields CDR1 MNHNS and CDR2 SASEGT. The CDR3 covers 15 residues. V lost 6 bases and J lost 0, with 12 bases in between. Written as DNA, the CDR3 is TGTGCCAGCAGCGTAGCGGAGAGCTCCTACAATGAGCAGTTCTTC. Translated, it gives CASSVAESSYNEQFF.

This clonotype was counted between two and nine times. The J gene is TRBJ2-1, the V gene TRBV28; D gene uncertain. The CDR3 loop spans 16 amino acids. Germline CDR1 is MDHEN and CDR2 is SYDVKM. Trimming pared 7 bases from V and 0 bases from J, leaving 16 bases between. The CDR3 region is CASIFSGSRSYNEQFF. The CDR3 nucleotides are TGTGCCAGCATCTTCTCGGGTAGTCGCTCCTACAATGAGCAGTTCTTC. Using reference TRBV28 and TRBJ2-1 for the parts outside the CDR3, the full variable domain is DVKVTQSSRYLVKRTGEKVFLECVQDMDHENMFWYRQDPGLGLRLIYFSYDVKMKEKGDIPEGYSVSREKKERFSLILESASTNQTSMYLCASIFSGSRSYNEQFFGPGTRLTVL.

This clonotype showed up just a few times. The chain uses TRBV5-1 and TRBJ2-1; 10 bases match TRBD1. Germline loops: CDR1 SGHRS, CDR2 YFSETQ. Trimming took 4 bases from V and 3 from J; bases not matched to a gene: 4. The CDR3 extends over 15 amino acids. The chain's CDR3 is CASSLGQGDYNEQFF. CDR3 in DNA: TGCGCCAGCAGCCTAGGACAGGGGGACTACAATGAGCAGTTCTTC.

The genes are TRBV6-2 or TRBV6-3 and TRBJ2-3; D is possibly TRBD1 (5 bases). Deletions cut 7 bases from V and 5 bases from J, with 13 bases between. CDR3 length: 13 amino acids. The germline gives CDR1 MNHEY, CDR2 SVGEGT. For the CDR3, the DNA is TGTGCCAGCACCATCCCGACAGAAGATACGCAGTATTTT. As protein: CASTIPTEDTQYF.

With regard to this clonotype: Possible read error: a much larger clone is one base away. The rearrangement uses TRBV7-3 and TRBJ2-5, with 7 bases aligning to TRBD2. CDR1 is SGHTA and CDR2 is FQGTGA in the germline V gene. With V trimmed by 7 bases and J by 6 bases, 11 bases remained unmatched. The CDR3 is 14 residues long. Here the CDR3 reads CASIQSGTLKTQYF. CDR3 in DNA: TGTGCCAGCATCCAAAGCGGGACGTTAAAGACCCAGTACTTC.

This rearrangement joins TRBV30 to TRBJ2-3; D is unclear. Trimming removed 3 bases at V and 6 bases at J, with 7 bases between. In germline, CDR1 is GTSNPN, CDR2 SVGIG (reference sequence). This CDR3 is 11 amino acids long. The CDR3 nucleotides read TGTGCCTGGAGCCCCCGGGATACGCAGTATTTT. Amino acid sequence: CAWSPRDTQYF.

A word on this clonotype: A much bigger clone sits one base away, suggesting this may be a read error. The rearrangement uses TRBV20-1 and TRBJ2-3, with 10 bases lining up with TRBD1. The CDR3 totals 15 residues. After removal of 3 bases from V and 4 bases from J, the junction contained 7 bases not matched to a gene. CDR1 DFQATT and CDR2 SNEGSKA come from the germline V gene (reference sequence). CDR3 sequence (DNA): TGCAGTGCTAGCGCGACAGGGGGCAACCCAGATACGCAGTATTTT. It specifies CSASATGGNPDTQYF.

This clonotype was recorded at least ten times. The V and J genes are TRBV28 and TRBJ2-2; D tentatively reads TRBD1 or TRBD2 (5 bases each). The V end lost 0 bases, the J end lost 0 bases, and 5 bases lay between the germline ends. This CDR3 spans 15 amino acids. The germline CDR1 and CDR2 sequences are MDHEN and SYDVKM. CDR3 protein: CASSLWGANTGELFF. In DNA, the CDR3 is TGTGCCAGCAGTTTATGGGGGGCGAACACCGGGGAGCTGTTTTTT. Looking up the rest from reference TRBV28 and TRBJ2-2 gives the full variable domain: DVKVTQSSRYLVKRTGEKVFLECVQDMDHENMFWYRQDPGLGLRLIYFSYDVKMKEKGDIPEGYSVSREKKERFSLILESASTNQTSMYLCASSLWGANTGELFFGEGSRLTVL.

This clonotype has a count of ten or more. This rearrangement joins TRBV7-9 to TRBJ2-5; 7 bases map to TRBD1. This CDR3 is 15 amino acids long. V lost 3 bases to trimming and J lost 2 bases; unmatched junction nucleotides: 6. Looked up from germline, CDR1 is SEHNR and CDR2 is FQNEAQ (reference sequence). The CDR3 spells CASSLKGQTQETQYF. The CDR3 DNA follows: TGTGCCAGCAGCTTGAAGGGACAGACTCAAGAGACCCAGTACTTC. Looking up the rest from reference TRBV7-9 and TRBJ2-5 gives the full variable domain: DTGVSQNPRHKITKRGQNVTFRCDPISEHNRLYWYRQTLGQGPEFLTYFQNEAQLEKSRLLSDRFSAERPKGSFSTLEIQRTEQGDSAMYLCASSLKGQTQETQYFGPGTRLLVL.

This clonotype was counted a few times. The chain combines TRBV9 with TRBJ2-7, with 7 bases identical to TRBD1. CDR1 SGDLS and CDR2 YYNGEE come from the germline V gene. CDR3 size: 14 residues. Unmatched junction bases numbered 6, after V lost 3 bases and J lost 3 bases. The CDR3 sequence: CASSGGGQNYEQYF. The CDR3 nucleotides are TGTGCCAGCAGCGGAGGGGGACAGAACTACGAGCAGTACTTC.

This clonotype was detected ten times or more. The V and J genes are TRBV5-6 and TRBJ1-1; D gene uncertain. The ends were cut back, 6 bases at V and 4 bases at J, with 13 bases in the middle. The CDR3 has 13 amino acids. CDR1 is SGHDT, CDR2 YYEEEE, per germline. This chain's CDR3 is CASNLGSSTEAFF. Here the CDR3 DNA reads TGTGCCAGCAACTTAGGGAGTAGCACTGAAGCTTTCTTT.

This clonotype was detected only a few times. The CDR3 here is CASGESNQPQHF. In DNA form, the CDR3 reads TGTGCCAGCGGGGAGTCCAATCAGCCCCAGCATTTT. The chain couples TRBV7-6 to TRBJ1-5; no reliable D call. The V end was cut by 8 bases, the J end by 3 bases, with 8 bases between. The germline V gene has CDR1 SGHVS and CDR2 FNYEAQ. This CDR3 region has 12 residues.

This clonotype showed up many times. This chain links TRBV3-1 with TRBJ1-1; TRBD1 matches at 7 bases. The germline V gene encodes CDR1 LGHDT and CDR2 YNNKEL (reference sequence). The length of the CDR3 is 13 residues. Trimming took 3 bases from V and 4 from J; bases not matched to a gene: 2. The CDR3 loop is CASSHKGATEAFF. CDR3 coding DNA: TGTGCCAGCAGCCATAAGGGGGCCACTGAAGCTTTCTTT.

Turning to this clonotype: This may come from a read error, since a much larger clone is one base off. V usage is TRBV3-1 and J usage is TRBJ1-1; no firm D call. The CDR3 runs to 14 residues. Germline V gives CDR1 LGHDT, CDR2 YNNKEL (reference sequence). Here the CDR3 reads CAISQDWSNTEAFF. The CDR3 nucleotides are TGTGCCATCAGCCAAGATTGGTCGAACACTGAAGCTTTCTTT.

As concerns this clonotype: A read error is possible here, since a much larger clone lies one base away. V is TRBV19 and J is TRBJ2-1, with 13 positions matching TRBD2. The germline V gene encodes CDR1 LNHDA and CDR2 SQIVND (reference sequence). This CDR3 spans 16 amino acids. The CDR3 reads CASSRLAGGAYDEQFF. In nucleotides, the CDR3 is TGTGCCAGTAGTAGACTAGCGGGAGGTGCCTACGATGAGCAGTTCTTC. The whole variable domain, filled in from reference TRBV19 and TRBJ2-1, reads DGGITQSPKYLFRKEGQNVTLSCEQNLNHDAMYWYRQDPGQGLRLIYYSQIVNDFQKGDIAEGYSVSREKKESFPLTVTSAQKNPTAFYLCASSRLAGGAYDEQFFGPGTRLTVL.

The chain is built from TRBV11-2 and TRBJ2-7; 7 nucleotides agree with TRBD2. The length of the CDR3 is 12 residues. Germline V CDR1 and CDR2: SGHAT, FQNNGV. The J segment lost 1 base and the V segment lost 10 bases, leaving 4 bases of the junction unmatched. In DNA form, the CDR3 reads TGTGCCACCCAGGGACTATCCTACGAGCAGTACTTC. Its translation: CATQGLSYEQYF.

This clonotype has a handful of counts. The chain has TRBV24-1 and TRBJ2-5, with 7 bases lining up with TRBD1. The ends lost 2 bases at V and 1 base at J; junction bases unmatched: 3. This CDR3 region has 15 residues. The V gene's germline CDR1 is KGHDR and CDR2 SFDVKD. Here the CDR3 reads CATSDWTGGQETQYF. CDR3 nucleotide sequence: TGTGCCACCAGTGATTGGACAGGCGGCCAAGAGACCCAGTACTTC.